The source of this T cell receptor (beta chain) is a study of T cells after yellow fever vaccination. General study results and limits: Weaker overall was a secondary response that nonetheless peaked faster, on day 5 versus 15. Researchers cautioned that FACS-sorted repertoires could harbor abundant clonotypes contaminating from the bulk population.

5'RACE template switching produced TCR cDNA carrying a universal primer site and UMIs. TCRdb itself ran the 5' RACE reads through MiXCR, one entry per CDR3 protein. The table shows approximately 330,000 distinct CDR3 sequences, with 4.1% occurring only once. This clonotype was detected a few times. Its cognate antigen is unknown. The receptor was isolated from a man between 18 and 35 years old who received the YFV17D yellow fever vaccine. The material was PBMCs, obtained 5 days after the yellow fever booster vaccination.

The CDR3 loop is CASSLTYSNQPQHF. In DNA form, the CDR3 reads TGTGCCAGCAGCTTAACCTATAGCAATCAGCCCCAGCATTTT. The chain links TRBV12-3 or TRBV12-4 to TRBJ1-5; D ambiguous. V lost 6 bases and J lost 0, with 9 bases in between. The CDR3 is 14 residues long.